This TCR beta chain was found in a study of monozygotic twins with inflammatory bowel disease. Study-wide results and caveats: Patients with IBD had less TCRbeta diversity (inverse Simpson) than their healthy co-twins.

In preparing each TCR library, 3,000 to 4,000 ng of total RNA was used. TCRdb reworked the 5' RACE reads into one entry per CDR3 protein, no DNA. The table for this sample gives approximately 400,000 distinct CDR3 sequences. Germline V gene lookup returns CDR1 SGDLS and CDR2 YYNGEE. The CDR3 totals 12 residues. In regard to this clonotype: Its target is unknown.

Sequenced material: blood. The clonotype was recovered from a human donor with ulcerative colitis or Crohn's disease, or a healthy co-twin of an affected twin (not recorded which). The gene calls are TRBV9 and TRBJ1-2; TCRdb reports TRBD1, a call that lacks DNA to check it against. The CDR3 reads CASSAGPGGYTF.